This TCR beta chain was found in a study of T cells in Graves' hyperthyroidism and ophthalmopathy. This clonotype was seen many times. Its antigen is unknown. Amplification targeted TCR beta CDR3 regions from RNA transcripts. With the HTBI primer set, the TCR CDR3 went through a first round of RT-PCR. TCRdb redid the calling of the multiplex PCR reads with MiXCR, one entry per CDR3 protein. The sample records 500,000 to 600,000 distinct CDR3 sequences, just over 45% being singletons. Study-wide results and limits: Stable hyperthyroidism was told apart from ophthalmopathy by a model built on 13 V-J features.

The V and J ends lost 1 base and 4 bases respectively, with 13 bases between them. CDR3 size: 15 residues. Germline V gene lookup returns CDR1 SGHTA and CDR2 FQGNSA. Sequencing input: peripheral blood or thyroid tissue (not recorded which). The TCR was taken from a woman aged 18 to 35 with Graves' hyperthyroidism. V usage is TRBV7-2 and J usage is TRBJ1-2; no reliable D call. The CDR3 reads CASSLEPRGGYGYTF. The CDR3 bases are TGTGCCAGCAGCTTAGAGCCTCGGGGAGGCTATGGCTACACCTTC.